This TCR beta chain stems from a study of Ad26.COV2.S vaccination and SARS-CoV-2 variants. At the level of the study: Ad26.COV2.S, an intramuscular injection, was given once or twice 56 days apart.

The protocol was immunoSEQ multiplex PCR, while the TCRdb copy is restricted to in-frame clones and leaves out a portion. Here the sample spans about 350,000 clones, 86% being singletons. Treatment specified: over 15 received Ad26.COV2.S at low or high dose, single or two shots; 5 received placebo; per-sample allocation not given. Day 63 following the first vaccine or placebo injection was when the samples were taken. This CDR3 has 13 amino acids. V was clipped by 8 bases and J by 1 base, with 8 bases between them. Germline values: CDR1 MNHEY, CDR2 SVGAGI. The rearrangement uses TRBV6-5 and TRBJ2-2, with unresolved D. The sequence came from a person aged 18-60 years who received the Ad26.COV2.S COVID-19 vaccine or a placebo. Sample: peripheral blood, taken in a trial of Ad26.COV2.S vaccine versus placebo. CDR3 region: CASRRVNTGELFF. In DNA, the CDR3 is TGTGCCAGCCGACGGGTGAACACCGGGGAGCTGTTTTTT.